This T cell receptor beta chain was captured by sequencing in a study of neurological immune-mediated disorders. The unsorted libraries were produced from 2 million PBMCs held at -80 C. The V end was cut by 0 bases, the J end by 6 bases, with 8 bases between. CDR1 and CDR2 (germline): KGHDR, SFDVKD. The CDR3 has 13 residues. In its sample, this clonotype was seen many times. Each CDR3 protein gets one entry after TCRdb re-called the 5' RACE reads with MiXCR. The sample shows tens of thousands of distinct CDR3 sequences, around a tenth of them seen only once. The chain recombines TRBV24-1 with TRBJ2-7, with a weak D call TRBD2 (6 bases). The sequencing input was PBMCs. The receptor's source is a woman aged 40 to 49 with HTLV-1-associated myelopathy (HAM/TSP). The CDR3 bases are TGTGCCACCAGTGATTTGGGGAGGACCGAGCAGTACTTC. Translated, it gives CATSDLGRTEQYF.